This T cell receptor beta chain was identified in a study of CD8+CD57+ T cells in acquired aplastic anemia. Overall study context: Sorted CD4+ and CD8+ cells gave a mean 3.2 ug DNA, range roughly 0.2 to 27.4 ug. Notes on the study in general: Patients and controls shared approximately 30 CD8+ CDR3 sequences.

Sequencing was done on patients that had shown CD8+CD57+ cell expansion by flow cytometry. Patients uniformly had severe acquired aplastic anemia. This clonotype was observed many times. What it binds is not known. Both TCR beta VDJ combination and CDR3 sequence profiling were carried out. Genomic DNA was the template for this profiling. Each CDR3 protein is one row after TCRdb ran MiXCR on the reads. Here the sample spans around 500,000 distinct CDR3 sequences, 25% to 40% being singletons. This clonotype originated in a human donor with aplastic anemia. What was sequenced was sorted CD4+, CD8+, or CD8+CD57+ T cells (not recorded which) from PBMCs.

CDR3: CSARDEIAGTGGQYF. CDR3 nucleotide sequence: TGCAGTGCTAGAGATGAGATAGCGGGGACCGGCGGGCAGTACTTC. J is TRBJ2-7 and V is TRBV20-1; 8 bases agree with TRBD2. Germline V gives CDR1 DFQATT, CDR2 SNEGSKA (reference sequence). The CDR3 extends over 15 amino acids. The V segment lost 0 bases and the J segment 9 bases; nucleotides outside the gene matches: 13.